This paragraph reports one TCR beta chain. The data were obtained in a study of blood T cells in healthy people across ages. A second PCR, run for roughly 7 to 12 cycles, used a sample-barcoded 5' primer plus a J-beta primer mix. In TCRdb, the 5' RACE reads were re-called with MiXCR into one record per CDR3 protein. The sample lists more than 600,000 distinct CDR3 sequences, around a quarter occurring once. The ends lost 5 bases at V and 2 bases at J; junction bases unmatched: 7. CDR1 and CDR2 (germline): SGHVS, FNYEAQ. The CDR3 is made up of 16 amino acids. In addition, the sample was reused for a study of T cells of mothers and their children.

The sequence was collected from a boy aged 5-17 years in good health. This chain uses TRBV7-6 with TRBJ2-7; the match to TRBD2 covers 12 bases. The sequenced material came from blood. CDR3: CASSNPGTSGPYEQYF. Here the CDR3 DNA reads TGTGCCAGCAGCAATCCCGGGACTAGCGGGCCCTACGAGCAGTACTTC.